This T cell receptor beta chain appears in the sequencing data of a study of blood T cell repertoires in COVID-19. The wider study: Samples taken during acute and convalescent COVID-19 were collected in the United States, Italy and Spain. From T cells, B-cell-depleted T cells, or PBMCs came the material, which was cDNA or gDNA.

Per the original methods: By means of reference gene primer amplification, nucleated cell counts were estimated. Sequenced by immunoSEQ multiplex PCR; TCRdb stores in-frame clones only, minus some. Clone size and the V and J calls come from that table; the DNA yielded D and trimming. This sample has about 26,000 clones; roughly 83% occur once, and the top ten carry approximately 25%. The ends lost 10 bases at V and 5 bases at J; junction bases unmatched: 8. Germline loops: CDR1 LNHDA, CDR2 SQIVND (reference sequence). There are 13 residues in the CDR3. The sequencing sample was made of peripheral blood. V and J are TRBV19 and TRBJ1-5; 7 bases fit TRBD1. The source of this sequence is a human donor in a cohort sampled during active COVID-19. Here the CDR3 DNA reads TGTGCCACCAGGGGGTCGTGGGATCAGCCCCAGCATTTT. Translated, it gives CATRGSWDQPQHF.